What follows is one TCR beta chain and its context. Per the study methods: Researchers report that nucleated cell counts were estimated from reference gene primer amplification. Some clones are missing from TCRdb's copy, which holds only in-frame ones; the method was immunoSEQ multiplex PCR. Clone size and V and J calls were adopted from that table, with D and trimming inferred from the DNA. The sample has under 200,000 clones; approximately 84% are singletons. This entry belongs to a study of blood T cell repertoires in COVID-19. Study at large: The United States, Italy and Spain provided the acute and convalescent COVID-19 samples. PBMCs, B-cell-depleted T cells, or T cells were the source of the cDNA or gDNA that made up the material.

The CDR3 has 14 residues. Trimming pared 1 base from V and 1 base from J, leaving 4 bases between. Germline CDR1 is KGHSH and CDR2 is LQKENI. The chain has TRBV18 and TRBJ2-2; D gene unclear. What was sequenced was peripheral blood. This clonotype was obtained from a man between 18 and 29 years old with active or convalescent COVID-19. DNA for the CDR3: TGTGCCAGCTCACCACTACAGAACACCGGGGAGCTGTTTTTT. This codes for CASSPLQNTGELFF.